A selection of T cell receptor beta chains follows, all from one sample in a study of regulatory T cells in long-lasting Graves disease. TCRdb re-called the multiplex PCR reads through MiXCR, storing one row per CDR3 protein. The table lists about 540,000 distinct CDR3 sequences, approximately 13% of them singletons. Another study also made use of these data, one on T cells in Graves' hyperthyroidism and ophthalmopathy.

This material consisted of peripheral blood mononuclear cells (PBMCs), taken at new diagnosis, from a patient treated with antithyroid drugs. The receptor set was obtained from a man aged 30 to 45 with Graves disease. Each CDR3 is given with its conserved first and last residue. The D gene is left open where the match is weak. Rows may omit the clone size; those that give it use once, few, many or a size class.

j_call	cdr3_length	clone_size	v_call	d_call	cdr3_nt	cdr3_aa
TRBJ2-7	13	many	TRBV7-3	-	TGTGCCAGCAGCCCCCCCGGGACTTCGGAGCAGTACTTC	CASSPPGTSEQYF
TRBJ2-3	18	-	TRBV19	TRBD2	TGTGCCAGTAGTATAGGACTAGCGGGAGGCGCTAGCACAGATACGCAGTATTTT	CASSIGLAGGASTDTQYF
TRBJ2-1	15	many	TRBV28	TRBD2	TGTGCCAGCAGTTCCCTAGCGGGAGGGGCCAATGAGCAGTTCTTC	CASSSLAGGANEQFF
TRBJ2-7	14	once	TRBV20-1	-	TGCAGTGCTAAAAAGGTACAGGGCTCCTACGTGCAGTACTTC	CSAKKVQGSYVQYF
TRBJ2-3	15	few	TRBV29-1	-	TGCAGCGCCCAGACAGGACTATTAACCACAGATACGCAGTATTTT	CSAQTGLLTTDTQYF
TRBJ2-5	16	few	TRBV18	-	TGTGCCAGCTCACCAGCCGGGGGTAGCCCCACAGAGACCCAGTACTTC	CASSPAGGSPTETQYF
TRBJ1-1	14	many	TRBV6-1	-	TGTGCCAGCACCTCCCCAAGGGGGTTGACTGAAGCTTTCTTT	CASTSPRGLTEAFF
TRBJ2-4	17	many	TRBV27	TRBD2	TGTGCCAGCAGTCCGCGGACTAGCGATTTAGCCAAAAACATTCAGTACTTC	CASSPRTSDLAKNIQYF
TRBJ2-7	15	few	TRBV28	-	TGTGCCAGCACCTTCCGGGTCAGACAACCCTACGAGCAGTACTTC	CASTFRVRQPYEQYF
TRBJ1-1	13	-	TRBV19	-	TGTGCCAGTACCCTGACTTGGGACACTGAAGCTTTCTTT	CASTLTWDTEAFF
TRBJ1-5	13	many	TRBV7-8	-	TGTGCCAGCACGGGGGAGCTCAATCAGCCCCAGCATTTT	CASTGELNQPQHF
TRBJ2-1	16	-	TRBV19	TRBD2	TGTGCCAGTAGTATCTGGACTAGCGGGAGACACAATGAGCAGTTCTTC	CASSIWTSGRHNEQFF
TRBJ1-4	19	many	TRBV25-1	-	TGTGCCAGCAGTGAATTTTGGGATGGTCTACAGGGTAGTGGTGAAAAACTGTTTTTT	CASSEFWDGLQGSGEKLFF
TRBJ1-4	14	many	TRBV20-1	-	TGCAGTGCTCGAAAGAGGGGTGGGGGTGAAAAACTGTTTTTT	CSARKRGGGEKLFF
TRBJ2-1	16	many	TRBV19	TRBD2	TGTGCCAGTAGTATTGTCGCTAGCGGGAGACCCAATGAGCAGTTCTTC	CASSIVASGRPNEQFF
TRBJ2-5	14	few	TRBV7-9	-	TGTGCCAGCAGCTTAGGACAGGCATGGGAGACCCAGTACTTC	CASSLGQAWETQYF